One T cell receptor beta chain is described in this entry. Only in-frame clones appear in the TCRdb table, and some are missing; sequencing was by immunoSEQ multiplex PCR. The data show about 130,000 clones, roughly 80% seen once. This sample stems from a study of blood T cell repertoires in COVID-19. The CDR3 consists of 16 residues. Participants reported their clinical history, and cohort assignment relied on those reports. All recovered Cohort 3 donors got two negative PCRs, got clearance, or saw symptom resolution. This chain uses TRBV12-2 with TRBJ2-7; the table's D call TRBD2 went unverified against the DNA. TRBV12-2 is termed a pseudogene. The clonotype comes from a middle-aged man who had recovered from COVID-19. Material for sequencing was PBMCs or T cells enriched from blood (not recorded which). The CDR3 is CASPLREGKYIYEQYF. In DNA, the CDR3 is TGTGCAAGTCCCCTACGGGAAGGCAAATATATTTACGAGCAGTACTTC.